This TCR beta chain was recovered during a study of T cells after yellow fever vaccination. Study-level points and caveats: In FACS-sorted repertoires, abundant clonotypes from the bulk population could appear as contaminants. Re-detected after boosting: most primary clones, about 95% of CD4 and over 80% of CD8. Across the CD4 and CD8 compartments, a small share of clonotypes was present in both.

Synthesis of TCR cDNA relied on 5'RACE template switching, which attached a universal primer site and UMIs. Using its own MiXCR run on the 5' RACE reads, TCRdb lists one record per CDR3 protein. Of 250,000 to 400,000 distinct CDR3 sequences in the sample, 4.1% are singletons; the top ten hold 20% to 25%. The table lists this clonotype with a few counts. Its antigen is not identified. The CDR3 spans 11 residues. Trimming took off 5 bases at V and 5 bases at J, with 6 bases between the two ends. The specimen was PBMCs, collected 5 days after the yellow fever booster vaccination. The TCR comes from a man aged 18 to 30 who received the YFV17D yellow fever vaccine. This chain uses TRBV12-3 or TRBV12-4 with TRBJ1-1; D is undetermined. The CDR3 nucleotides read TGTGCCAGCAGTCCGTTAACTGAAGCTTTCTTT. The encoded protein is CASSPLTEAFF.